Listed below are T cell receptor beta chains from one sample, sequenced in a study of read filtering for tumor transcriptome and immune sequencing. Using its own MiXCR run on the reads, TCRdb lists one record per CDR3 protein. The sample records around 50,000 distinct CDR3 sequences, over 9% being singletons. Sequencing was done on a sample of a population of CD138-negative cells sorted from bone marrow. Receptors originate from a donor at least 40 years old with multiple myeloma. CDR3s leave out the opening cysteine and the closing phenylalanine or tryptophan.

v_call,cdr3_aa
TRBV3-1,ASSHPNGGGEAF
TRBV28,ATYRGNTGELF
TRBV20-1,SASRNQRPNEQY
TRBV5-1,ASSVLQASGSPLH
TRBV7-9,ASSWGQTNADTQY
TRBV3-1,ASLGAYEQY
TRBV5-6,ASSLTGAKREKLF
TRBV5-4,ASSWKTGHNNYGYT
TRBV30,AWSVTAGNTIY
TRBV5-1,ASSSSTGRETQY
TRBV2,ASSERWEKLF
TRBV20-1,SARDRNNLNYEQY
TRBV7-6,ASSTTGGRNSYNEQF
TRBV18,ASSALNRGLREKLF
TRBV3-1,ASSKTSGGAPYNEQF
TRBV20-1,SARDPRGTEAF
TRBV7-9,ASRGGDEKLF
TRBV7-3,ASSLNSQDTEAF
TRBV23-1,ASSQFLPGADQPQH
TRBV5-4,ASSLPQGYGAEAF
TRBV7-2,ASSLEIRGANYGYT
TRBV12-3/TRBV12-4,ASSLGGAGTGELF
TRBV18,ASSPVSDKNTGELF
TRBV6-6,ASRGGAQAPNQPQH
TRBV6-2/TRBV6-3,ASSLTGPNGRQY
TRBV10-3,AISVRQGPQETQY
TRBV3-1,ASSPLGALYEQY
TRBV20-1,SASAGTGLRYEQF
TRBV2,ASRRVGGGNEQF
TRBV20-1,SARVGSPNTGELF
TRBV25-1,ASSEFVGAQH